This T cell receptor beta chain was recorded in a study of response to subunit inactivated influenza vaccine. Study results and caveats: After each seasonal influenza vaccination, few new T cells are recruited, the authors suggested.

TCRdb independently ran MiXCR on the RT-PCR reads; one entry per CDR3 protein. In the table there are 450,000 to 600,000 distinct CDR3 sequences, 15% to 20% of which are singletons. This clonotype appeared many times. As yet, its antigen is unknown. Trimming took off 3 bases at V and 7 bases at J, with 21 bases between the two ends. The CDR3 runs to 15 residues. The germline V gene has CDR1 DFQATT and CDR2 SNEGSKA (reference sequence). The TCR comes from a man between 50 and 75 years old who received an inactivated influenza vaccine. V and J are TRBV20-1 and TRBJ1-2; D gene unclear. The material sequenced was CD4+ T cells sorted from PBMCs, taken less than 30 months after vaccination. Written as DNA, the CDR3 is TGCAGTGCTAGCCCCTCCGGAGGGATAACCTTTGGCTACACCTTC. This encodes CSASPSGGITFGYTF.